The 8 T cell receptor beta chains listed next were all sequenced from one sample in a study of cytomegalovirus exposure and HLA in healthy donors. PCR amplification relied on 60 Vbeta primers (plus 13 Jbeta primers). Data came from immunoSEQ multiplex PCR; TCRdb stores just in-frame clones and leaves some out. The data contain about 160,000 clones, 82% of them singletons. What was sequenced was PBMCs. These receptors were taken from a girl aged 5-17 years in good health and CMV-seropositive.

In its sample, this clone was seen once. The rearrangement uses TRBV6-5 and TRBJ2-7, with 7 bases lining up with TRBD1. CDR3 size: 14 residues. The trim removed 4 bases at V and 3 bases at J, leaving 6 bases unmatched. Germline loops: CDR1 MNHEY, CDR2 SVGAGI. The CDR3 spells CASSSTGKDYEQYF. CDR3 sequence (DNA): TGTGCCAGCAGTTCGACAGGGAAGGACTACGAGCAGTACTTC.

The CDR3 DNA reads TGTGCCAGCAGTTTAGACAGTCACTCTGGAAACACCATATATTTT. Translating it yields CASSLDSHSGNTIYF. The V gene is TRBV28, the J gene TRBJ1-3; weak D call: TRBD1 (5 bases). The CDR3 runs to 15 residues. V shed 2 bases and J shed 0 bases, with 8 bases lying between them. CDR1 and CDR2 from the germline V gene are MDHEN and SYDVKM.

This rearrangement joins TRBV11-2 to TRBJ1-1; D remains ambiguous. CDR1 and CDR2 (germline): SGHAT, FQNNGV. The length of the CDR3 is 12 residues. Trimming stripped 7 bases from V and 11 bases from J, with 17 bases between. CDR3 nucleotide sequence: TGTGCCAGCACCCCAGGTCGAGTGATCGCTTTCTTT. This gives the protein CASTPGRVIAFF.

The rearrangement joins TRBV28 to TRBJ1-1; possibly TRBD1 for D (5 bases). CDR1 and CDR2 (germline): MDHEN, SYDVKM. Trimming cost V 5 bases and J 0 bases, with 13 bases left between them. The CDR3 covers 15 residues. CDR3 sequence (DNA): TGTGCCAGCAGTCCACCGACAGAGGTGAACACTGAAGCTTTCTTT. It encodes CASSPPTEVNTEAFF.

This clone was observed once. This chain joins TRBV21-1 and TRBJ1-5; TRBD1 is the table's D call, not checked against the DNA. TRBV21-1 is a pseudogene. There are 14 residues in the CDR3. CDR3 bases: TGTGCCAGCAGCAAAGGAGCAGGGCATCAGCCCCAGCATTTT. It specifies CASSKGAGHQPQHF.

V and J are TRBV7-9 and TRBJ2-3; no reliable D call. Trimming took off 7 bases at V and 0 bases at J, with 5 bases between the two ends. The CDR3 sequence is 12 residues long. CDR1 and CDR2 from the germline V gene are SEHNR and FQNEAQ (reference sequence). CDR3 sequence: CASTRSTDTQYF. CDR3 nucleotides: TGTGCCAGCACCCGGAGCACAGATACGCAGTATTTT.

V usage is TRBV7-9 and J usage is TRBJ2-1; 9 bases agree with TRBD2. Germline V gene data show CDR1 as SEHNR and CDR2 as FQNEAQ (reference sequence). CDR3 length: 15 residues. With 5 bases clipped from V and 9 bases from J, the junction kept 11 bases outside the gene matches. The CDR3 sequence: CASSIKLGLALEQFF. The CDR3 DNA is TGTGCCAGCAGCATAAAGCTAGGACTAGCGCTTGAGCAGTTCTTC.

The J gene is TRBJ1-5, the V gene TRBV19; D gene ambiguous. The CDR3 spans 17 residues. Germline V gene data show CDR1 as LNHDA and CDR2 as SQIVND (reference sequence). Trimming removed 3 bases from V and 5 bases from J, with 20 bases in between. This CDR3 is CASSMERRGASYQPQHF. In DNA, the CDR3 is TGTGCCAGTAGTATGGAACGGCGGGGTGCCTCCTATCAGCCCCAGCATTTT.